Listed below are T cell receptor beta chains from one sample, sequenced in a study of T cell changes during pregnancy in multiple sclerosis. Profiled with immunoSEQ multiplex PCR; TCRdb holds only in-frame clones, not every one. This sample has around 70,000 clones; 85% to 95% occur once, and the top ten carry 2% to 2.5%. The sequences come from peripheral blood, collected before pregnancy. These receptors were obtained from a female donor with multiple sclerosis, enrolled in a pregnancy study. CDR3s leave out the opening cysteine and the closing phenylalanine or tryptophan. Each record gives: clone size, J gene, V gene, CDR3 protein. Size is stated for part of the rows, as once, few or many counts, or as a class when the clone is expanded.

clone_size: NA
j_call: TRBJ2-5
v_call: TRBV7-9
cdr3_aa: ASRSGQGETQY

clone_size: NA
j_call: TRBJ2-3
v_call: TRBV11-2
cdr3_aa: ASRPGLAGAGGTDTQY

clone_size: NA
j_call: TRBJ2-5
v_call: TRBV5-1
cdr3_aa: ASSPGLAGRGGETQY

clone_size: NA
j_call: TRBJ1-1
v_call: TRBV7-2
cdr3_aa: ASSQPGNPEAF

clone_size: NA
j_call: TRBJ2-1
v_call: TRBV13
cdr3_aa: ASTLELVAGVHEQF

clone_size: NA
j_call: TRBJ1-2
v_call: TRBV7-2
cdr3_aa: ASSFGQTSNYGYT

clone_size: NA
j_call: TRBJ2-1
v_call: TRBV7-6
cdr3_aa: ASSGDSNNEQF

clone_size: NA
j_call: TRBJ2-2
v_call: TRBV7-2
cdr3_aa: ASTPLANTGELF

clone_size: NA
j_call: TRBJ2-3
v_call: TRBV25-1
cdr3_aa: ASSDPSTSTDTQY

clone_size: NA
j_call: TRBJ2-2
v_call: TRBV19
cdr3_aa: ASSIGLAVMAGELF

clone_size: once
j_call: TRBJ2-3
v_call: TRBV5-1
cdr3_aa: ASSLPSGTGDGTDTQY

clone_size: NA
j_call: TRBJ1-2
v_call: TRBV29-1
cdr3_aa: SVLGQGLYGYT

clone_size: once
j_call: TRBJ1-1
v_call: TRBV27
cdr3_aa: ASSLSVGTGSSAEAF

clone_size: NA
j_call: TRBJ1-1
v_call: TRBV4-1
cdr3_aa: ASSPGQGGTEAF

clone_size: NA
j_call: TRBJ1-4
v_call: TRBV7-9
cdr3_aa: ASSLDPATNEKLF